This T cell receptor beta chain is drawn from a study of shared clonotypes between healthy human individuals. As processed by the authors: ImmunoSEQ yielded junction-only sequences lacking quality scores, so filtering differed. TCRdb's copy holds only in-frame clones and misses some; the assay was immunoSEQ multiplex PCR. V, J and clone size are those of that table, while D and trimming were read from the DNA. The sample holds about 330,000 clones; around two thirds are singletons and the top ten take about 9.4%. Study findings and constraints: Of the naive CD4 clonotypes, roughly 5.2% were shared across a handful of donors.

The donors were all Caucasian adults (living in Nashville, Tennessee). As concerns this clone: The antigen remains undetermined.

The sequence was obtained from a man under 40 in good health. Material: memory CD4+ T cells sorted from blood. As for subset: CD45RA-negative fraction.

The CDR3 loop reads CASSFGAGELFF. In DNA form, the CDR3 reads TGTGCCAGCAGCTTCGGTGCCGGGGAGCTGTTTTTT. The chain uses TRBV7-2 and TRBJ2-2; no clear D gene. This CDR3 is built from 12 residues. Germline V gives CDR1 SGHTA, CDR2 FQGNSA. V was shortened by 3 bases and J by 6 bases, with 5 bases between the two germline ends.